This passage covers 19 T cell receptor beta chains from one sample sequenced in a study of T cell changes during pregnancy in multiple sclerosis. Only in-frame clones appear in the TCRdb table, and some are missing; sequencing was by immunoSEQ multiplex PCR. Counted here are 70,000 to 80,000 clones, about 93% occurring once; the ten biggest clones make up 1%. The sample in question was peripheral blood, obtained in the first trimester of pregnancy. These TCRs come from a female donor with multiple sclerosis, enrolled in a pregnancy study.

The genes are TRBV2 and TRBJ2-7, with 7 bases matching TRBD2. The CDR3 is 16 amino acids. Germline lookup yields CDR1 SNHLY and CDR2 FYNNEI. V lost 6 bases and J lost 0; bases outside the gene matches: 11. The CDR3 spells CASSAIGGGSSYEQYF. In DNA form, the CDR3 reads TGTGCCAGCAGCGCCATAGGTGGCGGGAGCTCCTACGAGCAGTACTTC.

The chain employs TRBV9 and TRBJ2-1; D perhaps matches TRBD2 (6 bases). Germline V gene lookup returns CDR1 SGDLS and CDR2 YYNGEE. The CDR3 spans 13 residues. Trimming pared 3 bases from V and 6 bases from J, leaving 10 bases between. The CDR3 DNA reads TGTGCCAGCAGCGCGGGAGTTCCCAATGAGCAGTTCTTC. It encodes CASSAGVPNEQFF.

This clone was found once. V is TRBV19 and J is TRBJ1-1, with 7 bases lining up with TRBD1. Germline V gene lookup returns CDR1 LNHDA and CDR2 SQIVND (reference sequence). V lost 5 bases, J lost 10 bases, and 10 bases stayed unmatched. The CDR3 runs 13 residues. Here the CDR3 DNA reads TGTGCCAGTAGTGTAAGAGGGGGCGGTGGAGCTTTCTTT. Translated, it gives CASSVRGGGGAFF.

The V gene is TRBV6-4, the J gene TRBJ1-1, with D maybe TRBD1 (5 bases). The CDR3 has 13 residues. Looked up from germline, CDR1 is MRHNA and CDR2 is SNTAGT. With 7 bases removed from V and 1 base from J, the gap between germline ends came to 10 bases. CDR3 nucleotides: TGTGCCAGCAAGAAGGGGCCGAACACTGAAGCTTTCTTT. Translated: CASKKGPNTEAFF.

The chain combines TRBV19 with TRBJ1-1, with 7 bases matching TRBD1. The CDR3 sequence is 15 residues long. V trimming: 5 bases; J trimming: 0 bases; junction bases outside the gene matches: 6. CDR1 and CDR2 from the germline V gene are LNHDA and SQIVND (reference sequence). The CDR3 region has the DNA TGTGCCAGTAGTTCTGGGGACAGCCTGAACACTGAAGCTTTCTTT. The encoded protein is CASSSGDSLNTEAFF.

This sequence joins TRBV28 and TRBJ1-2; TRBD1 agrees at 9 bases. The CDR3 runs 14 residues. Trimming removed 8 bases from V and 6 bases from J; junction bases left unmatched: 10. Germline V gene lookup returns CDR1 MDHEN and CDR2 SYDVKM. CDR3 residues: CASLRDRAFHGYTF. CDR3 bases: TGTGCCAGCCTCCGGGACAGGGCGTTCCATGGCTACACCTTC.

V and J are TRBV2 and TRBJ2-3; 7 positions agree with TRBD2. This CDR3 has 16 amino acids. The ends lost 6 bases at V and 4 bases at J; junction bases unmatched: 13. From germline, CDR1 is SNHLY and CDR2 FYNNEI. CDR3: CASRAGQAGKADTQYF. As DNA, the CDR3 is TGTGCCAGCAGGGCGGGTCAAGCGGGGAAGGCAGATACGCAGTATTTT.

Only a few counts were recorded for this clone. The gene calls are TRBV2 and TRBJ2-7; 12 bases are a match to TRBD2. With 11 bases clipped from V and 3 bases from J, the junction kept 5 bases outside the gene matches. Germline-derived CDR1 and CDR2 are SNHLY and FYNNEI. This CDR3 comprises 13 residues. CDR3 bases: TGTGCCTCTTGGACTAGCGGGAACTACGAGCAGTACTTC. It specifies CASWTSGNYEQYF.

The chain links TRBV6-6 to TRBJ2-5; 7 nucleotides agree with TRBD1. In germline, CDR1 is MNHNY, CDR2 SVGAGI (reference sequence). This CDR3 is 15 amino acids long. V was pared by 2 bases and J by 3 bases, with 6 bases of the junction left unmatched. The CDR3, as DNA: TGTGCCAGCAGTTACGATAGGGACAGCAAAGAGACCCAGTACTTC. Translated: CASSYDRDSKETQYF.

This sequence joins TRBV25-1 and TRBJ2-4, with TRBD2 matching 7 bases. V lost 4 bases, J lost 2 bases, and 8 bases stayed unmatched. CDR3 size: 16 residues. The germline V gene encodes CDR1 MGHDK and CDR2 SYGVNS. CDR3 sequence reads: CASSGAPGGTKNIQYF. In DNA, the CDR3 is TGTGCCAGCAGTGGGGCCCCCGGGGGGACCAAAAACATTCAGTACTTC.

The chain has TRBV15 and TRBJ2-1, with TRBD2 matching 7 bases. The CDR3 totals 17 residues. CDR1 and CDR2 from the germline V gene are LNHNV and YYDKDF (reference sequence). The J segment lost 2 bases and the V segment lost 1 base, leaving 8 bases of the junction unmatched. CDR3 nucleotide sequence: TGTGCCACCAGCAGAGGGGAGGGAACTAGGGCCTACAATGAGCAGTTCTTC. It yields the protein CATSRGEGTRAYNEQFF.

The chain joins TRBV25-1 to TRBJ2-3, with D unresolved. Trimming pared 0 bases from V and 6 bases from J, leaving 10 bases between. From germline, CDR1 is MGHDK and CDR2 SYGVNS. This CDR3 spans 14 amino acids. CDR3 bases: TGTGCCAGCAGTGAATACAGTGCCCAGGATACGCAGTATTTT. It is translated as CASSEYSAQDTQYF.

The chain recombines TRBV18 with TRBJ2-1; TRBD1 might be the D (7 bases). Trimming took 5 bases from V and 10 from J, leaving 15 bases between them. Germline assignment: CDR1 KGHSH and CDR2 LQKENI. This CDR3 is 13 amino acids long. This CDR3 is CASSADRDSEQFF. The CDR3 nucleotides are TGTGCCAGCTCAGCTGACAGGGACTCGGAGCAGTTCTTC.

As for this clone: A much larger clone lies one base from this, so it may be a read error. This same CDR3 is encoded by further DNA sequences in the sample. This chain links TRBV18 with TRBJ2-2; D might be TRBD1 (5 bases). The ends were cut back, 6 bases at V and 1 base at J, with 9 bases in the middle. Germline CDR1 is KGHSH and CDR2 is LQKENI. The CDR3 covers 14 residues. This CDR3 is CASSPGQNTGELFF. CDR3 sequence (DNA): TGTGCCAGCTCGCCCGGACAGAACACCGGGGAGCTGTTTTTT. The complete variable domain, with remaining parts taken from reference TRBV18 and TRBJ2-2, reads NAGVMQNPRHLVRRRGQEARLRCSPMKGHSHVYWYRQLPEEGLKFMVYLQKENIIDESGMPKERFSAEFPKEGPSILRIQQVVRGDSAAYFCASSPGQNTGELFFGEGSRLTVL.

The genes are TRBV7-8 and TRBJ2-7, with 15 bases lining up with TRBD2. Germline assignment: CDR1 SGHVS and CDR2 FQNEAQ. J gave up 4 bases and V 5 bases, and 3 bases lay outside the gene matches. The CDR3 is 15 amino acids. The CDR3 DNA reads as TGTGCCAGCAGCGGACTAGCGGGGGGGGCTTACGAGCAGTACTTC. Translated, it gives CASSGLAGGAYEQYF.

The CDR3 sequence is CASSFGRDEQYF. As DNA, the CDR3 is TGTGCCAGCAGTTTTGGGAGGGACGAGCAGTACTTC. This sequence joins TRBV28 and TRBJ2-7, with 7 bases matching TRBD2. The CDR3 length is 12 residues. V lost 3 bases, J lost 5 bases, and 1 base stayed unmatched. Germline V gene data show CDR1 as MDHEN and CDR2 as SYDVKM.

The CDR3 reads CASSQDTGASAEQYF. The CDR3 region has the DNA TGTGCCAGCAGCCAAGATACTGGGGCTAGCGCCGAGCAGTACTTC. The J gene is TRBJ2-7, the V gene TRBV4-2, with TRBD2 as a possible D gene (6 bases). The germline gives CDR1 LGHNA, CDR2 YNFKEQ. This CDR3 region has 15 residues. Trimming shortened V by 0 bases and J by 6 bases, and 15 bases separated the two germline ends.

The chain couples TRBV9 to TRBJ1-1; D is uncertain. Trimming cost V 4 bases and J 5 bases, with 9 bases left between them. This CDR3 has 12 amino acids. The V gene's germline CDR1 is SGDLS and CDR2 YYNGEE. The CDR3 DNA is TGTGCCAGCAGCCCCCCCCGGACTGAAGCTTTCTTT. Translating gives CASSPPRTEAFF.

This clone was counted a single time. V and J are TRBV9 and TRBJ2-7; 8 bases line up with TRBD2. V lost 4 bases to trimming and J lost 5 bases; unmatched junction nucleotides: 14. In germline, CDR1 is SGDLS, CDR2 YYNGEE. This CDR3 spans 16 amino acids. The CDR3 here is CASSPGGGTSPDEQYF. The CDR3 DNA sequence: TGTGCCAGCAGCCCGGGGGGAGGGACTAGTCCTGACGAGCAGTACTTC. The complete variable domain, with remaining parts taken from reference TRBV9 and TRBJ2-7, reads DSGVTQTPKHLITATGQRVTLRCSPRSGDLSVYWYQQSLDQGLQFLIQYYNGEERAKGNILERFSAQQFPDLHSELNLSSLELGDSALYFCASSPGGGTSPDEQYFGPGTRLTVT.